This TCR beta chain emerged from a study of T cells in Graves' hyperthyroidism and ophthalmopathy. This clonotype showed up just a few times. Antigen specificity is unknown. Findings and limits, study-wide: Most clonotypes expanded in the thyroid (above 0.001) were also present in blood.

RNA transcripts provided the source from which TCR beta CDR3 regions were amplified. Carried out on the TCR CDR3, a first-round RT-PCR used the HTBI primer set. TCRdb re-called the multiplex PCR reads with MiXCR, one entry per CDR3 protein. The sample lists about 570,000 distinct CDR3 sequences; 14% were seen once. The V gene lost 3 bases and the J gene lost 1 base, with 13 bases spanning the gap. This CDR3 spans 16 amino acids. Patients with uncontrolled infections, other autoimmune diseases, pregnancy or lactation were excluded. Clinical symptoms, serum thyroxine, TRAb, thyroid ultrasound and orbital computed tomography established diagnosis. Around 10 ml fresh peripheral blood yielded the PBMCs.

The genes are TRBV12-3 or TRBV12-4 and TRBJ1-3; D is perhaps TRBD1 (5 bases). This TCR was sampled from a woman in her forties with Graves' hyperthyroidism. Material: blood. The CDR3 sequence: CASSFNRPPSGNTIYF. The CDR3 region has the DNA TGTGCCAGCAGTTTTAACAGGCCGCCTTCTGGAAACACCATATATTTT.